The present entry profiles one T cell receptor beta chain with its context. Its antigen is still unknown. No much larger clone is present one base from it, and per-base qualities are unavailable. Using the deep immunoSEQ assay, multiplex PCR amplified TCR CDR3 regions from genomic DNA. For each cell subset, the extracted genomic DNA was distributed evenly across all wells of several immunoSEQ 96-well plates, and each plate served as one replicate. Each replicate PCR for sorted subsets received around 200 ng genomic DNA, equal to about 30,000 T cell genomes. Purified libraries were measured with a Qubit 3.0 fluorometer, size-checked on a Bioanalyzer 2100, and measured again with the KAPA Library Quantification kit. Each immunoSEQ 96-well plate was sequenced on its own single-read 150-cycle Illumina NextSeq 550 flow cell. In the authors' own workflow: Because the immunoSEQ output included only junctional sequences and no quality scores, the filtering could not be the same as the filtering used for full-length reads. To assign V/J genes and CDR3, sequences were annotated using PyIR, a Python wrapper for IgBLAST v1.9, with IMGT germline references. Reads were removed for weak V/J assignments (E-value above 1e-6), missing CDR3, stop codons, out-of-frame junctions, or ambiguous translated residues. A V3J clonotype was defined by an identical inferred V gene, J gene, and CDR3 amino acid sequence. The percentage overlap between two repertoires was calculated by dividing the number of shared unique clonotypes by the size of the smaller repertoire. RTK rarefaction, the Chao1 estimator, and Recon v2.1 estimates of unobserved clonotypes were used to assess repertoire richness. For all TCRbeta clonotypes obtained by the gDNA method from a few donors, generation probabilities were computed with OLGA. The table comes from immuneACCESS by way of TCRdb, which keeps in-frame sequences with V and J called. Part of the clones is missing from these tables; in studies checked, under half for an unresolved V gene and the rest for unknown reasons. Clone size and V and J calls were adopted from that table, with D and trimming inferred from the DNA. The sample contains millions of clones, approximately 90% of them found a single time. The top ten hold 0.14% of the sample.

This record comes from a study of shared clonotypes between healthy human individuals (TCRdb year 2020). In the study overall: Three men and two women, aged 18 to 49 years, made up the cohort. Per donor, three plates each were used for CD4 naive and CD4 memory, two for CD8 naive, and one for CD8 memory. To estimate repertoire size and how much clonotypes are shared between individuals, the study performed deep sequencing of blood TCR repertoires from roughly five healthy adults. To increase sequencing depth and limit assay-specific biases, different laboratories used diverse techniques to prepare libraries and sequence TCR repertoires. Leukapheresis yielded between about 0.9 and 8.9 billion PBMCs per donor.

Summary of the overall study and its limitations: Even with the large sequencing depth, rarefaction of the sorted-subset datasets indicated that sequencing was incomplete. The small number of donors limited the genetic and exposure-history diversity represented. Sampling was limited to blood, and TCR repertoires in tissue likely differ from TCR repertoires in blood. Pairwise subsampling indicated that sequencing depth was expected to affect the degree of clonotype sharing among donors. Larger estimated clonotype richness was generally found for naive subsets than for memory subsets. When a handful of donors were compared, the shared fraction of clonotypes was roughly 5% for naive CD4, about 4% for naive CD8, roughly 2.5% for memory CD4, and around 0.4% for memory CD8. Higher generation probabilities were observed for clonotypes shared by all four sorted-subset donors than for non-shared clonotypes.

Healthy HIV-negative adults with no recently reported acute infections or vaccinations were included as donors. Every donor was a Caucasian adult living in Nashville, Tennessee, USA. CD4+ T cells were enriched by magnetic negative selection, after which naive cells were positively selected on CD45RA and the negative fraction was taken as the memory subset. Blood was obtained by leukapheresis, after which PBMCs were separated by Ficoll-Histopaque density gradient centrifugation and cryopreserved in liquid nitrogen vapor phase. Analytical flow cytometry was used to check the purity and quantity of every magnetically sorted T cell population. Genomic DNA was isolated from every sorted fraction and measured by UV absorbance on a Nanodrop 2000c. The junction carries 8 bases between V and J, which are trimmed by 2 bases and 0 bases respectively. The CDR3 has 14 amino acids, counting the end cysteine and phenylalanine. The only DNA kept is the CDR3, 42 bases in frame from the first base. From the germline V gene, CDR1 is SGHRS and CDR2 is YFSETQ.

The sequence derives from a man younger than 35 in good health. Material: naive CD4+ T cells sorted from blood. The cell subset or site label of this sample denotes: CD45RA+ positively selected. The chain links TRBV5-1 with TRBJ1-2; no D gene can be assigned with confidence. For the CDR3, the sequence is CASSLTTANYGYTF. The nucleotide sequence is TGCGCCAGCAGCTTAACTACAGCTAACTATGGCTACACCTTC. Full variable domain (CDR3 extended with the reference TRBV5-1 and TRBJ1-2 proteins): KAGVTQTPRYLIKTRGQQVTLSCSPISGHRSVSWYQQTPGQGLQFLFEYFSETQRNKGNFPGRFSGRQFSNSRSEMNVSTLELGDSALYLCASSLTTANYGYTFGSGTRLTVV.